This TCR beta chain stems from a study of identical twins. The CDR3 consists of 18 residues. V lost 0 bases to trimming and J lost 8 bases, with 24 bases between them. Germline V gene lookup returns CDR1 LGHNA and CDR2 YNFKEQ. TCRdb reprocessed the 5' RACE reads with MiXCR, giving one entry per CDR3 protein. The repertoire holds 200,000 to 250,000 distinct CDR3 sequences, with over 9.5% as singletons. At least ten counts were recorded for this clonotype. The receptor's source is a man in his fifties in good health. Material: memory T cells sorted from blood. The chain has TRBV4-2 and TRBJ2-3, with D tentatively TRBD1 or TRBD2 (6 bases each). As DNA, the CDR3 is TGTGCCAGCAGCCAAGAACGTCGTCGGGGGCTCCTCCGGAGTACGCAGTATTTT. Amino acids: CASSQERRRGLLRSTQYF.